The entry that follows covers one T cell receptor beta chain sequence. This clone's antigen is unknown. No clone much larger than this one lies a single base away; base qualities are absent. The healthy control group was made up of roughly 34 blood donors, and the Finnish Red Cross blood service supplied their buffy coats. All TCR-sequenced material derived from peripheral blood: patient blood samples and healthy donor buffy coats. Peripheral blood mononuclear cells were isolated by Ficoll-Hypaque gradient centrifugation. CD4+ cells were purified magnetically from the buffy coats of healthy controls. Genomic DNA was extracted using the Gentra Puregene Cell and Tissue kit, and a Qubit 2.0 fluorometer was used to quantify it. The data derive from a study of STAT5B mutations in CD4+ large granular lymphocyte leukemia (dated 2022 in TCRdb). Notes on the research overall: Among healthy controls, the CDR3 'QG' motif was associated with a particular HLA allele. The TCRbeta repertoires of CD4+ T-cell large granular lymphocyte leukemia patients were compared with the TCRbeta repertoires of healthy blood donors. The purity of purified fractions was confirmed by flow cytometry on FACSCanto II or FACSVerse to exceed 95% among lymphocytes. Study-level results and caveats: Enrichment of TRBV06-family usage was observed among the top patient clones (8/27) relative to healthy controls (2/35). Compared with healthy CD4+ repertoires, CD4-sorted patient repertoires appeared more clonal, and this difference remained even after the putative leukemic clones were removed. Data were not HLA-matched; higher clonality in CD4+ versus CD8+ T-LGLL could reflect the relatively small sample size. Each patient's main leukemic clonotypes were private, but approximately 23% of these clonotypes showed up at low frequency in the non-leukemic repertoires of other patients.

The immunoSEQ assay at survey resolution was applied to genomic DNA for sequencing of TCRbeta rearrangements. Per the authors' processing: In the TCR sequencing data, the lowest productive clonotype frequency that could be detected was 2.59 x 10-5. Only productive TCRbeta rearrangements, meaning sequences that were complete and in-frame, were kept for the analyses. Simpson clonality, calculated in the immunoSEQ Analyzer version 3.0, was used as the measure of sample clonality. Based on frequency, clones were grouped as very rare, small, medium, large (1-20%) or hyperexpanded (>20%). Generation probabilities were estimated with OLGA 1.2.3, V-gene circos plots were made with VDJtools, specificities were searched in VDJdb, and CDR3 motifs were identified with GLIPH. The table was pulled from immuneACCESS by TCRdb, which kept in-frame rearrangements only. Such tables lose some clones; where checked, under half of the loss comes from unresolved V genes, and the rest has no known cause. V and J calls and clone size are those listed in that table; D and trimming were worked out from the DNA. This sample has about 21,000 clones in its table, and approximately 70% of those were observed once. Together, the top ten hold about 29% of the sample.

The V end gives up 5 bases and the J end 4 bases, leaving 4 bases in the junction not matched to a gene. The CDR3 measures 15 amino acids from cysteine to phenylalanine. Only the CDR3 region is kept as DNA, spanning 45 bases read in frame from base 1. For CDR1 and CDR2, the germline V gene (reference sequence) lists MNHEY and SMNVEV. Recombination linked TRBV27 to TRBJ2-1, and TRBD2 aligns with 11 junction nucleotides. The sequenced sample consisted of CD4+ T cells from blood buffy coats. This clonotype originated in a human donor in good health. In nucleotides, the sequence is TGTGCCAGCAGTAAGACTAGCGGGATTTACAATGAGCAGTTCTTC. Translation gives CASSKTSGIYNEQFF.